The 7 T cell receptor beta chains below come from one sample, sequenced in a study of early T cells in non-severe SARS-CoV-2 infection. TCRdb reprocessed the 5' RACE reads with MiXCR, giving one entry per CDR3 protein. The table includes tens of thousands of distinct CDR3 sequences, roughly 4.6% detected once. Here the sequenced sample was whole blood, taken at baseline. Receptors originate from an adult who was a healthcare worker with PCR-confirmed SARS-CoV-2 infection or an uninfected control (not recorded which).

In its sample, this clonotype was seen many times. The V and J genes are TRBV18 and TRBJ1-5; D is possibly TRBD1 (5 bases). Germline V lookup: CDR1 KGHSH, CDR2 LQKENI. The CDR3 spans 14 residues. The V end lost 2 bases, the J end lost 3 bases, and 8 bases lay between the germline ends. The CDR3 loop is CASSPSGTNQPQHF. CDR3 nucleotide sequence: TGTGCCAGCTCACCATCAGGGACCAATCAGCCCCAGCATTTT.

CDR3 amino acids: CATSDFDRGDNEQFF. The CDR3 DNA follows: TGTGCCACCAGTGATTTCGACAGGGGGGACAATGAGCAGTTCTTC. The chain combines TRBV24-1 with TRBJ2-1; TRBD1 aligns across 9 bases. There are 15 residues in the CDR3. The trim removed 1 base at V and 5 bases at J, leaving 2 bases unmatched. Germline CDR1 is KGHDR and CDR2 is SFDVKD.

This clonotype was seen repeatedly, ten times or more. J is TRBJ2-3 and V is TRBV20-1; TRBD2 is a possible D gene (6 bases). V lost 1 base and J 3 bases, leaving 20 bases between the germline ends. This CDR3 is built from 17 residues. CDR1 and CDR2 (germline): DFQATT, SNEGSKA (reference sequence). CDR3 sequence reads: CSARGGSRSGRTDTQYF. CDR3 coding DNA: TGCAGTGCTAGAGGGGGATCGAGGTCGGGGAGGACAGATACGCAGTATTTT.

This clonotype has ten or more counts. V usage is TRBV16 and J usage is TRBJ1-5; D gene ambiguous. V lost 4 bases, J lost 7 bases, and 11 bases lay in between. This CDR3 spans 13 amino acids. Germline V gene lookup returns CDR1 KGHSY and CDR2 FQNENV. Here the CDR3 DNA reads TGTGCCAGCAGCCCTTCCGGCGTCCAGCCCCAGCATTTT. Its protein is CASSPSGVQPQHF.

This clonotype was seen many times. The chain employs TRBV7-2 and TRBJ2-7, with 11 bases that match TRBD2. The trim removed 6 bases at V and 4 bases at J, leaving 8 bases unmatched. Germline V gene lookup returns CDR1 SGHTA and CDR2 FQGNSA. This CDR3 region has 15 residues. CDR3 region: CASSSFLAGGYEQYF. Written as DNA, the CDR3 is TGTGCCAGCAGTTCTTTCTTAGCGGGGGGGTACGAGCAGTACTTC.

The chain recombines TRBV29-1 with TRBJ2-3; 7 bases fit TRBD2. Germline CDR1 reads SQVTM; CDR2 reads ANQGSEA. This CDR3 comprises 15 residues. J was trimmed by 3 bases and V by 0 bases; bases with no gene match: 6. CDR3 residues: CSVEETGTKTDTQYF. For the CDR3, the DNA is TGCAGCGTTGAAGAAACCGGGACTAAGACAGATACGCAGTATTTT.

In this sample, this clonotype turned up many times. The chain employs TRBV7-9 and TRBJ2-7, with no clear D. The germline CDR1 and CDR2 sequences are SEHNR and FQNEAQ (reference sequence). V gave up 1 base and J gave up 6 bases, with 7 bases separating them. There are 12 residues in the CDR3. The CDR3 here is CASSLGVGEQYF. The CDR3 region has the DNA TGTGCCAGCAGCTTAGGGGTTGGCGAGCAGTACTTC. Combining the CDR3 with reference TRBV7-9 and TRBJ2-7 gives the whole variable domain DTGVSQNPRHKITKRGQNVTFRCDPISEHNRLYWYRQTLGQGPEFLTYFQNEAQLEKSRLLSDRFSAERPKGSFSTLEIQRTEQGDSAMYLCASSLGVGEQYFGPGTRLTVT.